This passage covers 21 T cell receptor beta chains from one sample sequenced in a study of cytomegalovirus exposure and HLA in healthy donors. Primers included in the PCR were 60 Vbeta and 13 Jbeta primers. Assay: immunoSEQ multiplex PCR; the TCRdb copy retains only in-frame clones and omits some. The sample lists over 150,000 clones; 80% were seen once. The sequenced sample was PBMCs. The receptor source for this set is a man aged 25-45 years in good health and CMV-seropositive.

DNA for the CDR3: TGCGCCAGCAGCTTGGCCGTAATAGGGGCCGGGGAGCTGTTTTTT. Encoded protein: CASSLAVIGAGELFF. The genes are TRBV5-1 and TRBJ2-2; TRBD1 is a possible D gene (5 bases). Trimming shortened V by 0 bases and J by 6 bases, and 12 bases separated the two germline ends. The CDR3 totals 15 residues. In germline, CDR1 is SGHRS, CDR2 YFSETQ.

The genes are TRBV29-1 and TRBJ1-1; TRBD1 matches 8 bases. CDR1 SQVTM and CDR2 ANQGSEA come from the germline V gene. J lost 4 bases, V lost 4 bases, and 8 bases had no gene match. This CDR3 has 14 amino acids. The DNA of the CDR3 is TGCAGCGTTGCATCCAGGACAGGGATCACTGAAGCTTTCTTT. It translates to CSVASRTGITEAFF.

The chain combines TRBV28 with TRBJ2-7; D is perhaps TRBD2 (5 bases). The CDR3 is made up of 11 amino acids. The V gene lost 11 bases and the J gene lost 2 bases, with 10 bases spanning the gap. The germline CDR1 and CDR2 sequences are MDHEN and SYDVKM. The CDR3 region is CAVTTAYEQYF. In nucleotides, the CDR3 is TGTGCCGTGACTACCGCCTACGAGCAGTACTTC.

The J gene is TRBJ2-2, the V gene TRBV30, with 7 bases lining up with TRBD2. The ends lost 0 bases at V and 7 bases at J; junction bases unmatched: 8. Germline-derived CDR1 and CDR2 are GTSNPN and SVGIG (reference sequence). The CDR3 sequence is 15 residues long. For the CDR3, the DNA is TGTGCCTGGAGTGTCCTGGCGGGAGAAGTCGGGGAGCTGTTTTTT. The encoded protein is CAWSVLAGEVGELFF.

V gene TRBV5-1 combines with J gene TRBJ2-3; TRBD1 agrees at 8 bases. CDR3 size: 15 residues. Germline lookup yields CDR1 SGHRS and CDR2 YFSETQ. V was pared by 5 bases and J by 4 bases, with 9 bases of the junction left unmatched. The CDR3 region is CASRKDRGVADTQYF. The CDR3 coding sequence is TGCGCCAGCAGGAAAGACAGGGGAGTAGCAGATACGCAGTATTTT.

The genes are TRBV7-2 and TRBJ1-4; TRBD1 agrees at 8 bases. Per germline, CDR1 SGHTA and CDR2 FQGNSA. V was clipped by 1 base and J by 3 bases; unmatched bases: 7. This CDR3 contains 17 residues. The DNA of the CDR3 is TGTGCCAGCAGCTTAGTACAGGGGGGGGGAGCTAATGAAAAACTGTTTTTT. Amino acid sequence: CASSLVQGGGANEKLFF.

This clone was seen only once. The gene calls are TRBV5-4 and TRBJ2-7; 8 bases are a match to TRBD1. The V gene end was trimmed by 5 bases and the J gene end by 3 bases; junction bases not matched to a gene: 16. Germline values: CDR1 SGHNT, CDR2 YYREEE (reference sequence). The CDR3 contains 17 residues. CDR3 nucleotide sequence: TGTGCCAGCAGGCTTGGAAGGGACGGACAGGGATTCTACGAGCAGTACTTC. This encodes CASRLGRDGQGFYEQYF.

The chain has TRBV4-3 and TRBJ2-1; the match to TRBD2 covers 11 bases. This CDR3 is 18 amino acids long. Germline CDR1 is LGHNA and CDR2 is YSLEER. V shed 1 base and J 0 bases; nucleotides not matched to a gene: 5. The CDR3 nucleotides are TGCGCCAGCAGCCAAGGGGCTAGCGGGGGGCGCTCCTACAATGAGCAGTTCTTC. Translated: CASSQGASGGRSYNEQFF.

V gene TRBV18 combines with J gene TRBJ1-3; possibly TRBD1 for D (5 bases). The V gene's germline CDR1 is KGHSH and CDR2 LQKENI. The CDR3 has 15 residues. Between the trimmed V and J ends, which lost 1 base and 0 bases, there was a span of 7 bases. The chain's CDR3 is CASSPRTSSGNTIYF. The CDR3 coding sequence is TGTGCCAGCTCACCACGGACAAGCTCTGGAAACACCATATATTTT.

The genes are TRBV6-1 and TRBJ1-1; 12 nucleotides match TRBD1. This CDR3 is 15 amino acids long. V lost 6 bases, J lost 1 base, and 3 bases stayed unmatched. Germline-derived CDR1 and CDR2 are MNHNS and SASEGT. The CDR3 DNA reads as TGTGCCAGCAGGGGACAGGGGGCTGCGAACACTGAAGCTTTCTTT. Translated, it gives CASRGQGAANTEAFF.

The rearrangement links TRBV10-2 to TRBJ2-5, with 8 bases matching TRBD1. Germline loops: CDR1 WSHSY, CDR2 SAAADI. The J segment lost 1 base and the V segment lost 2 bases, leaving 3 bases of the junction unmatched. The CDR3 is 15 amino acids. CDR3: CASSEPGTGQETQYF. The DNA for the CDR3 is TGCGCCAGCAGTGAGCCTGGGACAGGCCAAGAGACCCAGTACTTC.

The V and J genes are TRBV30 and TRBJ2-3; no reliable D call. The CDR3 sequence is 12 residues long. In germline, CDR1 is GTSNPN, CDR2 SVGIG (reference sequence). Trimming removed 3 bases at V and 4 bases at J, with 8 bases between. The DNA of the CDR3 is TGTGCCTGGAGCCCCCCCGCAGATACGCAGTATTTT. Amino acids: CAWSPPADTQYF.

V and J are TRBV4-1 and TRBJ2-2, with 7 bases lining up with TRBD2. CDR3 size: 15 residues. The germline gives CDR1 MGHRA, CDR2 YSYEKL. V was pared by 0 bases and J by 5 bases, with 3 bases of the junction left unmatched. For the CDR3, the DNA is TGCGCCAGCAGCCAAGATCGGCGGGGGACCGGGGAGCTGTTTTTT. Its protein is CASSQDRRGTGELFF.

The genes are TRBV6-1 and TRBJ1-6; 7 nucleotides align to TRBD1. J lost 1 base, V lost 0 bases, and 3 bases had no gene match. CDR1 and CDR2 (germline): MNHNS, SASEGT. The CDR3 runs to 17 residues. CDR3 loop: CASSEAAGGSYNSPLHF. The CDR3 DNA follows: TGTGCCAGCAGTGAAGCGGCAGGGGGGTCCTATAATTCACCCCTCCACTTT.

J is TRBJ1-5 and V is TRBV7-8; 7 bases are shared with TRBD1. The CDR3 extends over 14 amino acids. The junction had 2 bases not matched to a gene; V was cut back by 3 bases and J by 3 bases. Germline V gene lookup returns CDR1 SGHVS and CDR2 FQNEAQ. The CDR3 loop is CASSLTGLNQPQHF. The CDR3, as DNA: TGTGCCAGCAGCTTGACAGGGCTCAATCAGCCCCAGCATTTT.

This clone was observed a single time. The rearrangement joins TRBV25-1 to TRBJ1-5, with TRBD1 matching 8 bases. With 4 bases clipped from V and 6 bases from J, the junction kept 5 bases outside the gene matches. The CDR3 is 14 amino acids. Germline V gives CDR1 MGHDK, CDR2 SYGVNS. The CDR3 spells CASSGTGRGQPQHF. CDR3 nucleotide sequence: TGTGCCAGCAGTGGGACAGGGCGCGGTCAGCCCCAGCATTTT.

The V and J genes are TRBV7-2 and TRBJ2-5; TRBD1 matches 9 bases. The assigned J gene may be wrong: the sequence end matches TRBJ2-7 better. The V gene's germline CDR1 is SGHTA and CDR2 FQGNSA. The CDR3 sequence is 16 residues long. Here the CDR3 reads CASSTPPGTGSYEQYF. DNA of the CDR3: TGTGCCAGCAGCACACCCCCCGGGACAGGGAGCTACGAGCAGTACTTC.

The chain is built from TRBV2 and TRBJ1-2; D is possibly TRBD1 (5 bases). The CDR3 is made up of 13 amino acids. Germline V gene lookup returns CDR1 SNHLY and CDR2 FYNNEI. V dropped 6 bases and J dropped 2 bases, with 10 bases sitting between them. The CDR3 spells CASSDDRNYGYTF. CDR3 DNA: TGTGCCAGCAGCGACGACAGAAACTATGGCTACACCTTC.

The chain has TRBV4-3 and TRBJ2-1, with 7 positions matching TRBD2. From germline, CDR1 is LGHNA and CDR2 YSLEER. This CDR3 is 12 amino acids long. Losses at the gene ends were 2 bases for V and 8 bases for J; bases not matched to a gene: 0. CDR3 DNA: TGCGCCAGCAGCCAACGGGGGGATGAGCAGTTCTTC. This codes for CASSQRGDEQFF.

The chain's CDR3 is CASSPGAAREETQYF. The CDR3 region has the DNA TGTGCCAGCAGCCCAGGGGCGGCTCGAGAAGAGACCCAGTACTTC. The chain employs TRBV11-2 and TRBJ2-5; a weak D match, TRBD1 (6 bases). Trimming shortened V by 5 bases and J by 3 bases, and 16 bases separated the two germline ends. From germline, CDR1 is SGHAT and CDR2 FQNNGV. The CDR3 covers 15 residues.

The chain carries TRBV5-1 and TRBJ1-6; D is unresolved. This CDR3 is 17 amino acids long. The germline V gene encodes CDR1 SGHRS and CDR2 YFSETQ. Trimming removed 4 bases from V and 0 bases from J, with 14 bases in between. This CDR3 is CASSQTPRGSYNSPLHF. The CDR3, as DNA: TGCGCCAGCAGCCAAACGCCGCGGGGCTCCTATAATTCACCCCTCCACTTT. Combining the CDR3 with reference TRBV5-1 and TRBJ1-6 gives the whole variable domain KAGVTQTPRYLIKTRGQQVTLSCSPISGHRSVSWYQQTPGQGLQFLFEYFSETQRNKGNFPGRFSGRQFSNSRSEMNVSTLELGDSALYLCASSQTPRGSYNSPLHFGNGTRLTVT.